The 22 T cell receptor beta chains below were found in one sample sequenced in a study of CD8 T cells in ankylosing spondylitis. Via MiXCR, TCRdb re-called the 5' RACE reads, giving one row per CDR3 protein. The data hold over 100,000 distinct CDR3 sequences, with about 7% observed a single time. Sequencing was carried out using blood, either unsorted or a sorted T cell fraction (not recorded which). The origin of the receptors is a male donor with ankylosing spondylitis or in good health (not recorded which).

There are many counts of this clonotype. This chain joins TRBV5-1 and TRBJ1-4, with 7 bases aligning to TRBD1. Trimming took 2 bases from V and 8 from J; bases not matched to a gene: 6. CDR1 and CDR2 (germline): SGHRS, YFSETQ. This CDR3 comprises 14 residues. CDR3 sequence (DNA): TGCGCCAGCAGCTTAGACAGGGAGGGAGAAAAACTGTTTTTT. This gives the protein CASSLDREGEKLFF.

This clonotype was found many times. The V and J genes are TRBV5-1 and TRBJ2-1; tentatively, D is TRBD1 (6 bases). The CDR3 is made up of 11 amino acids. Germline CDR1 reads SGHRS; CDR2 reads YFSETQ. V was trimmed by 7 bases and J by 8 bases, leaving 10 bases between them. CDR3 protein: CASQQGHEQFF. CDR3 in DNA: TGCGCCAGCCAACAGGGACATGAGCAGTTCTTC.

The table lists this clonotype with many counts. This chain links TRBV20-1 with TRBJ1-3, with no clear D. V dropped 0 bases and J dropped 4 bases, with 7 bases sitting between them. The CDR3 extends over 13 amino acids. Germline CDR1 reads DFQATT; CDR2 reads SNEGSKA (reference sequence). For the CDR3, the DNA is TGCAGTGCTAGAGATCTCGGGGGAAACACCATATATTTT. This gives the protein CSARDLGGNTIYF.

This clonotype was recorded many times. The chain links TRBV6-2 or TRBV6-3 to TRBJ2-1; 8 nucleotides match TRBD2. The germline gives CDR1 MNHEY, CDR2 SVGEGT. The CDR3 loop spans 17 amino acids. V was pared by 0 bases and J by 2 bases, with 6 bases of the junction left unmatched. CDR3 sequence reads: CASSYSPGRVAYNEQFF. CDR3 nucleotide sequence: TGTGCCAGCAGTTACTCGCCCGGGAGGGTAGCCTACAATGAGCAGTTCTTC.

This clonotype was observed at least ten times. The CDR3 coding sequence is TGTGCCAGCAGCCAAGATCCCCGACCGATCGCCCACGAGCAGTACTTC. Amino acids: CASSQDPRPIAHEQYF. The V call is TRBV14, the J call TRBJ2-7; D remains ambiguous. The germline V gene has CDR1 SGHDN and CDR2 FVKESK. Trimming removed 0 bases at V and 5 bases at J, with 17 bases between. This CDR3 comprises 16 residues. Together with reference TRBV14 and TRBJ2-7, the CDR3 gives the full variable domain: EAGVTQFPSHSVIEKGQTVTLRCDPISGHDNLYWYRRVMGKEIKFLLHFVKESKQDESGMPNNRFLAERTGGTYSTLKVQPAELEDSGVYFCASSQDPRPIAHEQYFGPGTRLTVT.

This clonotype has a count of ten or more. CDR3: CSAKRDPTYEQYF. In DNA form, the CDR3 reads TGCAGTGCTAAAAGGGACCCAACCTACGAGCAGTACTTC. The V gene is TRBV20-1, the J gene TRBJ2-7; D tentatively reads TRBD1 or TRBD2 (5 bases each). The length of the CDR3 is 13 residues. CDR1 is DFQATT and CDR2 is SNEGSKA in the germline V gene (reference sequence). The V and J ends lost 4 bases and 2 bases respectively, with 12 bases between them.

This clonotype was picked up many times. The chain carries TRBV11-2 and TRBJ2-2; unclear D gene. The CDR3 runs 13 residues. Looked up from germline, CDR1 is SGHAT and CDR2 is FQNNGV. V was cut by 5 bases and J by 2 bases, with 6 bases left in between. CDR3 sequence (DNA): TGTGCCAGCAGCCCTATAAACACCGGGGAGCTGTTTTTT. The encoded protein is CASSPINTGELFF.

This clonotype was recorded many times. The DNA for the CDR3 is TGCGCCAGCAGCTCGGTTCTGAGCTCCTACAATGAGCAGTTCTTC. The encoded protein is CASSSVLSSYNEQFF. This chain links TRBV5-1 with TRBJ2-1; unclear D gene. CDR1 and CDR2 (germline): SGHRS, YFSETQ. This CDR3 has 15 residues. Trimming removed 3 bases from V and 0 bases from J, with 10 bases in between.

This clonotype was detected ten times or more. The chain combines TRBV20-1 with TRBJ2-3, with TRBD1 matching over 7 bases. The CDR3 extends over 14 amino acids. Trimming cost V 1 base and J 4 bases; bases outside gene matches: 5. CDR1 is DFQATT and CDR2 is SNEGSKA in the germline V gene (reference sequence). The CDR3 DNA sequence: TGCAGTGCTAGAGGGACAGGTAGTGCAGATACGCAGTATTTT. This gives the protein CSARGTGSADTQYF.

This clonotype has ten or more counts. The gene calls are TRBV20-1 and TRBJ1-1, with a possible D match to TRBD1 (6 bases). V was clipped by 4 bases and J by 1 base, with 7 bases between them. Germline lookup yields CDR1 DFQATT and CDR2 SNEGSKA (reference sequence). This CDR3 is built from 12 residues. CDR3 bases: TGCAGTGCTAAGGGGGGGAACACTGAAGCTTTCTTT. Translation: CSAKGGNTEAFF.

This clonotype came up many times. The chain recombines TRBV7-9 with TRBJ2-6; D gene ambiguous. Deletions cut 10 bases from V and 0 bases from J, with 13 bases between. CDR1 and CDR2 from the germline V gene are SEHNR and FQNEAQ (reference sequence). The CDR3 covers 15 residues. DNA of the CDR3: TGTGCCATCCATTCCGATTACTCTGGGGCCAACGTCCTGACTTTC. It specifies CAIHSDYSGANVLTF.

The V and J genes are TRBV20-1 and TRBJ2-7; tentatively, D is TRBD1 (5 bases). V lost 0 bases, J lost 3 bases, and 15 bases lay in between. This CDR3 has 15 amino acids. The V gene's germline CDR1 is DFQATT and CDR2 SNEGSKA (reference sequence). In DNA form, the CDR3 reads TGCAGTGCTAGAGATAGGAACAGGAGCCTCTACGAGCAGTACTTC. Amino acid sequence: CSARDRNRSLYEQYF.

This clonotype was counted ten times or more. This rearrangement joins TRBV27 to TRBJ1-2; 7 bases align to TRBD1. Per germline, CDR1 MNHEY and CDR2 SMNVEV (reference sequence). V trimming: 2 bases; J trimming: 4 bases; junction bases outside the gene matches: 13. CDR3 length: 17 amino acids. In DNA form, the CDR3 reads TGTGCCAGCAGTTTAGGCACAGGGGCCGCCGCCCTCTATGGCTACACCTTC. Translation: CASSLGTGAAALYGYTF.

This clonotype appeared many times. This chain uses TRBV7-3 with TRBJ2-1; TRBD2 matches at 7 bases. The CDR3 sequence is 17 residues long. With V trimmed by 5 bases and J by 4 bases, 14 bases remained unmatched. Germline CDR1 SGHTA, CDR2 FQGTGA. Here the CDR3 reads CASSLLSPSGLYNEQFF. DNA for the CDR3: TGTGCCAGCAGCCTCCTCTCCCCTAGCGGCCTGTACAATGAGCAGTTCTTC.

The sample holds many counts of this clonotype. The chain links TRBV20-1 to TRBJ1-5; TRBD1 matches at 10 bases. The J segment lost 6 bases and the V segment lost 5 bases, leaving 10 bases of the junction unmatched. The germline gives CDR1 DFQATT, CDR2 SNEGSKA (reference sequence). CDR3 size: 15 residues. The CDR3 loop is CSAPSGTGVGQPQHF. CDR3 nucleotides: TGCAGTGCTCCCTCCGGGACAGGGGTTGGTCAGCCCCAGCATTTT.

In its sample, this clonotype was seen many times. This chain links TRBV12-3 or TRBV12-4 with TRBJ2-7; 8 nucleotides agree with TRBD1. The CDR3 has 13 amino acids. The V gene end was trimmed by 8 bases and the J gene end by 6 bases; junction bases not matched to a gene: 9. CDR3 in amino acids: CASAGQDFLEQYF. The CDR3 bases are TGTGCCAGCGCGGGACAGGACTTCCTCGAGCAGTACTTC.

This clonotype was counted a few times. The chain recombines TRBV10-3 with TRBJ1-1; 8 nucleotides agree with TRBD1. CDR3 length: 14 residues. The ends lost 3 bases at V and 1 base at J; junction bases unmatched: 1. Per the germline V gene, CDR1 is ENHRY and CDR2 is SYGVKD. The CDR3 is CAISDQGANTEAFF. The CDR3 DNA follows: TGTGCCATCAGTGATCAGGGGGCGAACACTGAAGCTTTCTTT.

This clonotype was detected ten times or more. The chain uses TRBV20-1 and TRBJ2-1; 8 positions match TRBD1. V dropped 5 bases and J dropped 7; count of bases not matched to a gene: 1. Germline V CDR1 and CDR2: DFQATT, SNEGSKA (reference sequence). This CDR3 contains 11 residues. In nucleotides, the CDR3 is TGCAGTGCTCGACAGGGGAATGAGCAGTTCTTC. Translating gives CSARQGNEQFF.

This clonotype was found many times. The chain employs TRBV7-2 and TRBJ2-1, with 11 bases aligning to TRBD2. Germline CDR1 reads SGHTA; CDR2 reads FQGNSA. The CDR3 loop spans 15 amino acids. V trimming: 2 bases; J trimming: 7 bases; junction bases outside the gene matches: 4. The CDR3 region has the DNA TGTGCCAGCAGCTTACGGCCTAGCGGGAGGAATGAGCAGTTCTTC. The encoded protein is CASSLRPSGRNEQFF.

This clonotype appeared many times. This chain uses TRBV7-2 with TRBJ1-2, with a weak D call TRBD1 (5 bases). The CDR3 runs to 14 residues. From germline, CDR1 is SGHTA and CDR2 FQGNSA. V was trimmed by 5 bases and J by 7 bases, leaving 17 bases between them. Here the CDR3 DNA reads TGTGCCAGCAGCCCCCCCGCAGGGAGGGTTGGCTACACCTTC. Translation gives CASSPPAGRVGYTF.

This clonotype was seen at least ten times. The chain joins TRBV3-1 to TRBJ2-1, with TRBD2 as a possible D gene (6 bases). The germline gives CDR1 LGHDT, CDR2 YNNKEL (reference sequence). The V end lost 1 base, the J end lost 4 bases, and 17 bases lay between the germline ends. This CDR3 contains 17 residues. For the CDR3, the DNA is TGTGCCAGCAGCCAAGCCGGGACTCGCAACTTGTACAATGAGCAGTTCTTC. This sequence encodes CASSQAGTRNLYNEQFF.

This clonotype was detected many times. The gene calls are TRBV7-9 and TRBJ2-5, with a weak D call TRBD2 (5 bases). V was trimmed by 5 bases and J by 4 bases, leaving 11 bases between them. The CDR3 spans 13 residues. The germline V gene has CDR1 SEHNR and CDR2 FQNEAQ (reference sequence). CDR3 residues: CASSATRGETQYF. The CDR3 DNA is TGTGCCAGCAGCGCAACTAGAGGAGAGACCCAGTACTTC.